Below, 25 T cell receptor beta chains from the same sample are listed, as sequenced in a study of shared clonotypes between healthy human individuals. CD8 cells regarded as naive lacked CD45RO, were positively chosen for CCR7, and omitted terminally differentiated effector memory CD45RA+ cells. The method was immunoSEQ multiplex PCR; TCRdb's version includes in-frame clones alone and lacks a portion of them. The sample carries some 580,000 clones, 95% to 98% recorded once. Sequences were obtained from naive CD8+ T cells sorted from blood. These receptors came from a man younger than 40 in good health.

The chain's CDR3 is CAILTETMEQFF. In DNA form, the CDR3 reads TGTGCCATCCTTACTGAAACAATGGAGCAGTTCTTC. The V call is TRBV10-3, the J call TRBJ2-1, with D hard to call. CDR1 is ENHRY, CDR2 SYGVKD, per germline. Trimming took 8 bases from V and 10 from J, leaving 15 bases between them. The CDR3 has 12 amino acids.

The rearrangement links TRBV7-9 to TRBJ2-3; D may be TRBD1 (6 bases). The CDR3 has 17 residues. Germline V gene lookup returns CDR1 SEHNR and CDR2 FQNEAQ (reference sequence). The V and J ends lost 5 bases and 0 bases respectively, with 18 bases between them. The CDR3 sequence: CASSPPWGPYSTDTQYF. The CDR3 DNA is TGTGCCAGCAGCCCTCCATGGGGGCCCTATAGCACAGATACGCAGTATTTT.

The V call is TRBV6-5, the J call TRBJ2-2, with D perhaps TRBD2 (5 bases). The CDR3 length is 15 residues. Trimming left V 5 bases short and J 6 bases short, with 16 bases between. The germline V gene encodes CDR1 MNHEY and CDR2 SVGAGI. This CDR3 reads CASSPSGPAAGELFF. Written as DNA, the CDR3 is TGTGCCAGCAGTCCCAGCGGTCCCGCGGCCGGGGAGCTGTTTTTT.

The chain couples TRBV6-1 to TRBJ2-7; D might be TRBD2 (6 bases). This CDR3 is built from 13 residues. The V end was cut by 6 bases, the J end by 2 bases, with 11 bases between. Germline CDR1 MNHNS, CDR2 SASEGT. As DNA, the CDR3 is TGTGCCAGCAGCGGGACTTCAACCTACGAGCAGTACTTC. Residues: CASSGTSTYEQYF.

The rearrangement joins TRBV5-1 to TRBJ2-7; TRBD1 agrees at 9 bases. Trimming took 4 bases from V and 3 from J; bases not matched to a gene: 8. Germline loops: CDR1 SGHRS, CDR2 YFSETQ. The CDR3 consists of 15 residues. In DNA, the CDR3 is TGCGCCAGCAGCGATTCGGGGACAGGGTTCTACGAGCAGTACTTC. Its protein is CASSDSGTGFYEQYF. The full variable domain, with the rest looked up from reference TRBV5-1 and TRBJ2-7, is KAGVTQTPRYLIKTRGQQVTLSCSPISGHRSVSWYQQTPGQGLQFLFEYFSETQRNKGNFPGRFSGRQFSNSRSEMNVSTLELGDSALYLCASSDSGTGFYEQYFGPGTRLTVT.

The V call is TRBV2, the J call TRBJ2-5; 9 bases match TRBD1. The CDR3 sequence is 16 residues long. V was clipped by 7 bases and J by 5 bases; unmatched bases: 14. CDR1 and CDR2 from the germline V gene are SNHLY and FYNNEI. The DNA of the CDR3 is TGTGCCAGCATGCTGAGTCTACAGGGGGCCGAGGAGACCCAGTACTTC. Residues: CASMLSLQGAEETQYF.

This chain links TRBV11-2 with TRBJ1-1; D call uncertain. In germline, CDR1 is SGHAT, CDR2 FQNNGV. V was shortened by 7 bases and J by 5 bases, with 11 bases between the two germline ends. The CDR3 is made up of 12 amino acids. CDR3 in amino acids: CASIRGGTEAFF. The CDR3 DNA reads TGTGCCAGCATCCGGGGAGGGACTGAAGCTTTCTTT.

The chain carries TRBV7-2 and TRBJ2-7; 7 bases map to TRBD2. The CDR3 has 16 residues. V shed 1 base and J 3 bases; nucleotides not matched to a gene: 9. Germline V lookup: CDR1 SGHTA, CDR2 FQGNSA. In nucleotides, the CDR3 is TGTGCCAGCAGCTTAGGGTACGCGGGAGTAAACTACGAGCAGTACTTC. Translation gives CASSLGYAGVNYEQYF.

This clone was observed once. The sample holds other DNA sequences that translate to the same CDR3. CDR3 nucleotide sequence: TGCAGCGTTGAAGTCAGAGATGGCTACACCTTC. Protein: CSVEVRDGYTF. The chain carries TRBV29-1 and TRBJ1-2; D unclear. V dropped 1 base and J dropped 6 bases, with 6 bases sitting between them. CDR3 length: 11 amino acids. Germline V gene sequence: CDR1 SQVTM, CDR2 ANQGSEA.

This clone is a singleton in its sample. This chain connects TRBV11-2 to TRBJ2-7; 16 positions match TRBD2. Germline V CDR1 and CDR2: SGHAT, FQNNGV. V was pared by 5 bases and J by 2 bases, with 3 bases of the junction left unmatched. The CDR3 runs 16 residues. CDR3 sequence: CASSAGLAGGPYEQYF. CDR3 nucleotides: TGTGCCAGCAGCGCGGGACTAGCGGGAGGGCCCTACGAGCAGTACTTC.

J is TRBJ2-7 and V is TRBV27; D possibly corresponds to TRBD2 (5 bases). CDR3 length equals 15 residues. The germline V gene encodes CDR1 MNHEY and CDR2 SMNVEV (reference sequence). Trimming cost V 4 bases and J 2 bases, with 15 bases left between them. CDR3 loop: CASSWGIGGAYEQYF. Written as DNA, the CDR3 is TGTGCCAGCAGTTGGGGAATCGGAGGCGCCTACGAGCAGTACTTC.

The chain employs TRBV14 and TRBJ1-1; D unclear. The CDR3 consists of 13 residues. The ends were cut back, 3 bases at V and 3 bases at J, with 8 bases in the middle. Germline values: CDR1 SGHDN, CDR2 FVKESK. CDR3 bases: TGTGCCAGCAGCCATAGCCTGGACACTGAAGCTTTCTTT. This translates into CASSHSLDTEAFF.

This sequence joins TRBV27 and TRBJ2-7; perhaps TRBD1 as D (6 bases). V dropped 5 bases and J dropped 4 bases, with 12 bases sitting between them. There are 13 residues in the CDR3. Per the germline V gene, CDR1 is MNHEY and CDR2 is SMNVEV (reference sequence). The chain's CDR3 is CASSASQGYEQYF. The CDR3 DNA reads as TGTGCCAGCAGTGCCTCGCAGGGGTACGAGCAGTACTTC.

In regard to this clone: At one end the junction does not follow the germline gene, possibly because of a read error. Here the CDR3 DNA reads TGTGCCAGCAGGGAAGACAGCGGGAGCGACACCGGGGAGCTGTTTTTT. This sequence encodes CASREDSGSDTGELFF. The V call is TRBV6-1, the J call TRBJ2-2, with TRBD2 matching over 8 bases. Germline-derived CDR1 and CDR2 are MNHNS and SASEGT. This CDR3 has 16 amino acids.

This clone was seen once. V and J are TRBV7-9 and TRBJ2-7, with TRBD1 as a possible D gene (6 bases). There are 12 residues in the CDR3. Trimming cost V 5 bases and J 5 bases, with 10 bases left between them. CDR1 and CDR2 from the germline V gene are SEHNR and FQNEAQ (reference sequence). CDR3 DNA sequence: TGTGCCAGCAGCCTGTCAGGGGACGAGCAGTACTTC. This encodes CASSLSGDEQYF.

V is TRBV5-5 and J is TRBJ2-1, with 8 bases matching TRBD1. Trimming cost V 3 bases and J 8 bases; bases outside gene matches: 4. There are 13 residues in the CDR3. Germline loops: CDR1 SGHKS, CDR2 YYEKEE (reference sequence). The CDR3 reads CASSSPGQDEQFF. The CDR3 nucleotides are TGTGCCAGCAGCTCCCCGGGACAGGATGAGCAGTTCTTC.

This chain joins TRBV7-9 and TRBJ2-5; D is tentatively TRBD1 or TRBD2 (5 bases each). V lost 11 bases and J 5 bases, leaving 24 bases between the germline ends. Germline assignment: CDR1 SEHNR and CDR2 FQNEAQ (reference sequence). The CDR3 covers 15 residues. The CDR3 sequence: CAGAFGTPDGETQYF. The DNA of the CDR3 is TGTGCCGGAGCATTCGGGACGCCCGATGGGGAGACCCAGTACTTC.

J is TRBJ2-1 and V is TRBV5-1; 8 positions match TRBD2. Germline V gene sequence: CDR1 SGHRS, CDR2 YFSETQ. V lost 3 bases and J lost 2; bases outside the gene matches: 7. The CDR3 length is 16 residues. CDR3 DNA sequence: TGCGCCAGCAGCTGGACCGTTAGCGGGACCTACAATGAGCAGTTCTTC. Its protein product is CASSWTVSGTYNEQFF.

The chain combines TRBV5-5 with TRBJ1-1, with TRBD1 matching 9 bases. Germline V gene sequence: CDR1 SGHKS, CDR2 YYEKEE (reference sequence). Trimming took 6 bases from V and 3 from J; bases not matched to a gene: 15. CDR3 length: 17 amino acids. CDR3 sequence reads: CASTSTGTGHIYTEAFF. In DNA, the CDR3 is TGTGCCAGCACCAGTACCGGGACAGGGCATATATACACTGAAGCTTTCTTT.

This chain links TRBV9 with TRBJ2-1, with a tentative D call TRBD2 (6 bases). From germline, CDR1 is SGDLS and CDR2 YYNGEE. The CDR3 extends over 13 amino acids. Trimming removed 0 bases from V and 10 bases from J, with 11 bases in between. Here the CDR3 DNA reads TGTGCCAGCAGCGTAGATGTGGGAGGAGAGCAGTTCTTC. Translated: CASSVDVGGEQFF.

The chain employs TRBV11-2 and TRBJ2-5; D unclear. Germline V gives CDR1 SGHAT, CDR2 FQNNGV. V gave up 2 bases and J gave up 1 base, with 11 bases separating them. This CDR3 comprises 15 residues. The CDR3 loop reads CASSLRAGPQETQYF. CDR3 coding DNA: TGTGCCAGCAGCTTAAGGGCAGGTCCCCAAGAGACCCAGTACTTC.

The chain is built from TRBV9 and TRBJ2-1, with TRBD2 matching over 10 bases. Germline V CDR1 and CDR2: SGDLS, YYNGEE. The CDR3 runs 16 residues. With V trimmed by 5 bases and J by 4 bases, 9 bases remained unmatched. CDR3 region: CASSRTSGGLYNEQFF. For the CDR3, the DNA is TGTGCCAGCAGTAGGACTAGCGGAGGACTTTACAATGAGCAGTTCTTC.

The chain carries TRBV9 and TRBJ2-5; D ambiguous. The germline V gene has CDR1 SGDLS and CDR2 YYNGEE. This CDR3 has 15 residues. V gave up 0 bases and J gave up 2 bases, with 11 bases separating them. The CDR3 here is CASSVVSADQETQYF. In nucleotides, the CDR3 is TGTGCCAGCAGCGTAGTGTCTGCGGATCAAGAGACCCAGTACTTC.

The chain is built from TRBV27 and TRBJ1-2; a possible D gene is TRBD1 (6 bases). V gave up 4 bases and J gave up 2 bases, with 11 bases separating them. The CDR3 is made up of 14 amino acids. Germline-derived CDR1 and CDR2 are MNHEY and SMNVEV (reference sequence). Here the CDR3 reads CASSSHRENYGYTF. The CDR3 nucleotides are TGTGCCAGCAGTTCCCACAGGGAGAACTATGGCTACACCTTC.

This clone has just a few counts. This rearrangement joins TRBV2 to TRBJ1-1; 7 positions agree with TRBD1. The trim removed 11 bases at V and 0 bases at J, leaving 6 bases unmatched. The CDR3 has 13 amino acids. Germline V gives CDR1 SNHLY, CDR2 FYNNEI. The CDR3 reads CAGKGQMNTEAFF. Written as DNA, the CDR3 is TGTGCCGGCAAGGGACAGATGAACACTGAAGCTTTCTTT.